This T cell receptor beta chain was identified in a study of blood T cell repertoires in COVID-19. In the original processing: Nucleated cell counts were estimated from reference gene primer amplification. Data came from immunoSEQ multiplex PCR; TCRdb stores just in-frame clones and leaves some out. V, J and clone size derive from that table, while D and trimming were established from the DNA sequence. The sample holds a few hundred thousand clones, around 84% seen once. This CDR3 is built from 16 residues. In germline, CDR1 is SGHRS, CDR2 YFSETQ. Trimming cost V 0 bases and J 0 bases, with 7 bases left between them.

The clonotype comes from a woman aged 50 to 60 who had been exposed to COVID-19. The chain is built from TRBV5-1 and TRBJ2-6; D gene unclear. The sample comprised PBMCs or T cells enriched from blood (not recorded which). CDR3 in amino acids: CASSLAELSGANVLTF. Written as DNA, the CDR3 is TGCGCCAGCAGCTTGGCCGAGCTCTCTGGGGCCAACGTCCTGACTTTC. Together with reference TRBV5-1 and TRBJ2-6, the CDR3 gives the full variable domain: KAGVTQTPRYLIKTRGQQVTLSCSPISGHRSVSWYQQTPGQGLQFLFEYFSETQRNKGNFPGRFSGRQFSNSRSEMNVSTLELGDSALYLCASSLAELSGANVLTFGAGSRLTVL.